These 3 T cell receptor beta chains were all obtained from the same sample, sequenced in a study of cytomegalovirus exposure and HLA in healthy donors. PCR amplification relied on 60 Vbeta primers (plus 13 Jbeta primers). Clones were sequenced by immunoSEQ multiplex PCR, and TCRdb holds only the in-frame ones, with some missing. The sample carries about 62,000 clones, more than 70% recorded once. What was sequenced was PBMCs. These receptor sequences come from a man between 35 and 55 years old in good health and CMV-seronegative.

The J gene is TRBJ2-3, the V gene TRBV5-1; 9 bases are a match to TRBD2. The J segment lost 4 bases and the V segment lost 0 bases, leaving 6 bases of the junction unmatched. This CDR3 is built from 16 residues. Germline V gene data show CDR1 as SGHRS and CDR2 as YFSETQ. CDR3 bases: TGCGCCAGCAGCTTGGATGGCGGGGGGGCCTCAGATACGCAGTATTTT. It encodes CASSLDGGGASDTQYF.

This clone was recorded a few times. The chain is built from TRBV2 and TRBJ2-7, with D perhaps TRBD2 (6 bases). Germline CDR1 is SNHLY and CDR2 is FYNNEI. CDR3 size: 14 residues. Trimming shortened V by 7 bases and J by 4 bases, and 17 bases separated the two germline ends. The CDR3 protein is CASIRDSANYEQYF. The CDR3 DNA sequence: TGTGCCAGCATTCGGGACTCAGCTAATTACGAGCAGTACTTC.

Only a few counts were recorded for this clone. The chain combines TRBV10-3 with TRBJ2-1; perhaps TRBD2 as D (6 bases). V was trimmed by 4 bases and J by 8 bases, leaving 18 bases between them. There are 15 residues in the CDR3. Germline CDR1 and CDR2: ENHRY and SYGVKD. CDR3 bases: TGTGCCATCAGTGGCGCCGGGACTGAGATAGATGAGCAGTTCTTC. It codes for CAISGAGTEIDEQFF.